Each of the 19 T cell receptor beta chains below was sequenced from the same sample in a study of blood T cell repertoires in COVID-19. Repertoires were generated with immunoSEQ multiplex PCR, while TCRdb's copy carries only in-frame clones and drops some. The table shows 300,000 to 400,000 clones, with around 82% occurring only once. Sequencing input: peripheral blood. The receptors come from a man under 40 with active or convalescent COVID-19.

J is TRBJ1-5 and V is TRBV5-4; a possible D gene is TRBD1 (5 bases). Germline CDR1 SGHNT, CDR2 YYREEE (reference sequence). This CDR3 contains 13 residues. With 2 bases removed from V and 11 bases from J, the gap between germline ends came to 14 bases. In DNA form, the CDR3 reads TGTGCCAGCAGCTTCCCAGGGAGGGAGGCCCAGCATTTT. Translating it yields CASSFPGREAQHF.

The gene calls are TRBV2 and TRBJ1-1; possibly TRBD1 for D (5 bases). This CDR3 comprises 14 residues. Germline CDR1 SNHLY, CDR2 FYNNEI. Trimming took off 9 bases at V and 4 bases at J, with 18 bases between the two ends. The CDR3 DNA sequence: TGTGCCAGTACTAAAGGGGAGGGGTCCACTGAAGCTTTCTTT. It yields the protein CASTKGEGSTEAFF.

The rearrangement uses TRBV28 and TRBJ1-1; 7 bases match TRBD1. Germline lookup yields CDR1 MDHEN and CDR2 SYDVKM. The CDR3 sequence is 12 residues long. The J segment lost 11 bases and the V segment lost 1 base, leaving 4 bases of the junction unmatched. The CDR3 bases are TGTGCCAGCAGTTTATTTCAGGGGGACGCTTTCTTT. Translation gives CASSLFQGDAFF.

The gene calls are TRBV11-3 and TRBJ2-3; no clear D. Per the germline V gene, CDR1 is SGHNT and CDR2 is YENEEA. The CDR3 length is 15 residues. V was clipped by 5 bases and J by 4 bases, with 16 bases between them. The CDR3: CASSALQFVPDTQYF. CDR3 DNA: TGTGCCAGCAGCGCCTTACAGTTTGTCCCAGATACGCAGTATTTT.

The chain recombines TRBV6-6 with TRBJ1-2, with TRBD1 matching over 9 bases. V lost 8 bases and J lost 8; bases outside the gene matches: 12. The CDR3 spans 14 residues. From germline, CDR1 is MNHNY and CDR2 SVGAGI (reference sequence). For the CDR3, the DNA is TGTGCCAGCGCCGAACTCCGACAGGGGGAGGGCTACACCTTC. It is translated as CASAELRQGEGYTF.

The V and J genes are TRBV7-8 and TRBJ2-7; TRBD1 might be the D (5 bases). The CDR3 is made up of 10 amino acids. Germline CDR1 and CDR2: SGHVS and FQNEAQ. The CDR3 DNA reads as TGTGCAACAAAGGGGAACGAGCAGTACTTC. Translated: CATKGNEQYF.

The genes are TRBV7-2 and TRBJ2-7, with a tentative D call TRBD1 (6 bases). Germline CDR1 is SGHTA and CDR2 is FQGNSA. This CDR3 has 14 residues. Trimming removed 5 bases at V and 4 bases at J, with 15 bases between. CDR3 in amino acids: CASSALGGVYEQYF. The DNA of the CDR3 is TGTGCCAGCAGCGCTTTAGGGGGAGTTTACGAGCAGTACTTC.

V gene TRBV11-2 combines with J gene TRBJ2-5, with D possibly matching TRBD2 (6 bases). Trimming pared 1 base from V and 2 bases from J, leaving 20 bases between. CDR3 length equals 18 residues. Germline V CDR1 and CDR2: SGHAT, FQNNGV. CDR3 bases: TGTGCCAGCAGCTTAGTATCACCGGGACTCGGAATGCAAGAGACCCAGTACTTC. It yields the protein CASSLVSPGLGMQETQYF.

This sequence joins TRBV11-2 and TRBJ2-1; the match to TRBD2 covers 14 bases. This CDR3 has 15 residues. With V trimmed by 6 bases and J by 7 bases, 5 bases remained unmatched. CDR1 and CDR2 from the germline V gene are SGHAT and FQNNGV. The CDR3 nucleotides are TGTGCCAGCAGACGGGGGACTAGCGGGAGTAATGAGCAGTTCTTC. Amino acid sequence: CASRRGTSGSNEQFF.

The genes are TRBV28 and TRBJ2-7, with 13 bases identical to TRBD2. The CDR3 extends over 14 amino acids. Germline-derived CDR1 and CDR2 are MDHEN and SYDVKM. J gave up 2 bases and V 6 bases, and 1 base lay outside the gene matches. This chain's CDR3 is CASRTSGRAYEQYF. CDR3 in DNA: TGTGCCAGCAGAACTAGCGGGAGGGCCTACGAGCAGTACTTC.

The J gene is TRBJ2-1, the V gene TRBV7-2; perhaps TRBD2 as D (6 bases). The CDR3 totals 16 residues. The V end lost 3 bases, the J end lost 8 bases, and 20 bases lay between the germline ends. Germline CDR1 reads SGHTA; CDR2 reads FQGNSA. Here the CDR3 reads CASSLFSGNTGDEQFF. In DNA, the CDR3 is TGTGCCAGCAGCTTGTTCTCCGGCAACACGGGAGATGAGCAGTTCTTC.

With regard to this clone: This may be a read error: a much more frequent sequence differs by one nucleotide. The rearrangement joins TRBV4-3 to TRBJ1-1; tentative D call: TRBD1 (6 bases). This CDR3 is 14 amino acids long. V lost 2 bases, J lost 4 bases, and 11 bases lay in between. Looked up from germline, CDR1 is LGHNA and CDR2 is YSLEER. The CDR3 spells CASSQQGRGTEAFF. CDR3 DNA sequence: TGCGCCAGCAGCCAACAGGGGAGGGGCACTGAAGCTTTCTTT.

The sample holds many counts of this clone. J is TRBJ2-3 and V is TRBV3-1 (or the pseudogene TRBV3-2), with 10 bases aligning to TRBD2. The ends lost 4 bases at V and 6 bases at J; junction bases unmatched: 7. The germline V gene has CDR1 LGHDT and CDR2 YNNKEL (reference sequence). This CDR3 region has 15 residues. DNA of the CDR3: TGTGCCAGCAGCCCTGTAGCGGGGGGTTACGATACGCAGTATTTT. Encoded protein: CASSPVAGGYDTQYF.

CDR3 sequence: CSVEDWGLIPGELFF. Written as DNA, the CDR3 is TGCAGCGTTGAAGACTGGGGACTCATCCCCGGGGAGCTGTTTTTT. The chain carries TRBV29-1 and TRBJ2-2; TRBD2 is a possible D gene (6 bases). The germline V gene has CDR1 SQVTM and CDR2 ANQGSEA. V was clipped by 0 bases and J by 6 bases, with 14 bases between them. The CDR3 is 15 amino acids.

This clone was observed a few times. The J gene is TRBJ2-2, the V gene TRBV27; D call uncertain. CDR3 length equals 13 residues. Germline V gene lookup returns CDR1 MNHEY and CDR2 SMNVEV (reference sequence). V was trimmed by 6 bases and J by 7 bases, leaving 12 bases between them. The CDR3 coding sequence is TGTGCCAGCAGATCCGAGCCGGGCGGGGAGCTGTTTTTT. Its protein product is CASRSEPGGELFF.

This sequence joins TRBV27 and TRBJ2-2, with D perhaps matching TRBD2 (6 bases). The germline V gene encodes CDR1 MNHEY and CDR2 SMNVEV (reference sequence). The CDR3 is 14 residues long. V shed 2 bases and J shed 3 bases, with 7 bases lying between them. As DNA, the CDR3 is TGTGCCAGCAGTTTAGCGGGGTACACCGGGGAGCTGTTTTTT. Translated: CASSLAGYTGELFF.

The CDR3 DNA reads TGTGCCACCAGCAGAGGTAGCGTCGATACGCAGTATTTT. It specifies CATSRGSVDTQYF. This rearrangement joins TRBV15 to TRBJ2-3; possibly TRBD2 for D (5 bases). Trimming shortened V by 1 base and J by 6 bases, and 8 bases separated the two germline ends. This CDR3 has 13 residues. In germline, CDR1 is LNHNV, CDR2 YYDKDF (reference sequence).

This rearrangement joins TRBV5-1 to TRBJ1-6; TRBD1 might be the D (6 bases). Trimming took 1 base from V and 4 from J, leaving 21 bases between them. Germline V gives CDR1 SGHRS, CDR2 YFSETQ. This CDR3 spans 19 amino acids. Here the CDR3 reads CASSLSLGGDRRYNSPLHF. CDR3 sequence (DNA): TGCGCCAGCAGCTTGTCTCTAGGGGGGGACCGACGATATAATTCACCCCTCCACTTT.

The rearrangement links TRBV7-6 to TRBJ2-1; tentative D call: TRBD2 (5 bases). The CDR3 is 15 residues long. Trimming removed 5 bases from V and 5 bases from J, with 16 bases in between. Germline CDR1 and CDR2: SGHVS and FNYEAQ. CDR3 amino acids: CASSVETGKNNEQFF. The CDR3 DNA is TGTGCCAGCAGCGTCGAAACCGGGAAAAACAATGAGCAGTTCTTC.